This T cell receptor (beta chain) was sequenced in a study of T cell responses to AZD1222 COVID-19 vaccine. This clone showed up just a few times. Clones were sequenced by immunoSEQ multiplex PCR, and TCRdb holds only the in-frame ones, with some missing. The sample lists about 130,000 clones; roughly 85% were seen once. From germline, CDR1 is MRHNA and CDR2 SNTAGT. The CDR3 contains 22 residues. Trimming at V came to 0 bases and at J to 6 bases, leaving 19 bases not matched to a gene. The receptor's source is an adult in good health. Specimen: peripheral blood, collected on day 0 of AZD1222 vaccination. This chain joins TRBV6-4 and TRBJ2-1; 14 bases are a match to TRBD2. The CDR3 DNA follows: TGTGCCAGCAGTGACTCGATAGAAGGGACTAGCGGGAGAATCTTGGGGGGCAATGAGCAGTTCTTC. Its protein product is CASSDSIEGTSGRILGGNEQFF.